These 30 T cell receptor beta chains were all obtained from the same sample, sequenced in a study of shared clonotypes between healthy human individuals. Libraries were prepared by immunoSEQ multiplex PCR; TCRdb keeps only in-frame clonotypes and omits some of them. The sample records roughly 700,000 clones, 74% being singletons. Material: memory CD4+ T cells sorted from blood. This sample's subset: CD45RA-negative fraction. These receptors were collected from a woman in her 30s in good health.

The J gene is TRBJ1-5, the V gene TRBV19; TRBD1 matches at 7 bases. The CDR3 length is 15 residues. The germline V gene encodes CDR1 LNHDA and CDR2 SQIVND (reference sequence). V was pared by 6 bases and J by 7 bases, with 12 bases of the junction left unmatched. As DNA, the CDR3 is TGTGCCAGTAGCTACAACAGGGGCCCGGGGCAGCCCCAGCATTTT. Translating gives CASSYNRGPGQPQHF.

The chain links TRBV7-3 to TRBJ2-7; 8 bases agree with TRBD2. With 11 bases clipped from V and 6 bases from J, the junction kept 9 bases outside the gene matches. The CDR3 runs 12 residues. Per germline, CDR1 SGHTA and CDR2 FQGTGA. The CDR3 bases are TGTGCCGCAGGGCGGGAGGAGGGCGAGCAGTACTTC. Amino acid sequence: CAAGREEGEQYF.

On this clone: The sample contains more than one DNA sequence encoding this CDR3. This rearrangement joins TRBV2 to TRBJ1-5; tentatively, D is TRBD1 (6 bases). Looked up from germline, CDR1 is SNHLY and CDR2 is FYNNEI. The CDR3 totals 13 residues. V was clipped by 7 bases and J by 3 bases, with 10 bases between them. In DNA, the CDR3 is TGTGCCAGCACTCAGGGGCCCAATCAGCCCCAGCATTTT. Translated, it gives CASTQGPNQPQHF.

This chain connects TRBV28 to TRBJ1-5, with TRBD1 matching 8 bases. There are 15 residues in the CDR3. V shed 6 bases and J 2 bases; nucleotides not matched to a gene: 6. Germline values: CDR1 MDHEN, CDR2 SYDVKM. CDR3 protein: CASSLGQGRNQPQHF. CDR3 nucleotide sequence: TGTGCCAGCAGCCTCGGACAGGGCCGCAATCAGCCCCAGCATTTT.

The chain uses TRBV18 and TRBJ2-1; a weak D match, TRBD1 (6 bases). Trimming took 6 bases from V and 1 from J, leaving 16 bases between them. Germline assignment: CDR1 KGHSH and CDR2 LQKENI. CDR3 size: 16 residues. The CDR3 sequence: CASSPTQGSSYNEQFF. The DNA of the CDR3 is TGTGCCAGCTCCCCAACCCAGGGGTCATCCTACAATGAGCAGTTCTTC.

This clone was observed many times. The gene calls are TRBV19 and TRBJ2-7; tentatively, D is TRBD2 (6 bases). This CDR3 comprises 15 residues. Germline CDR1 and CDR2: LNHDA and SQIVND (reference sequence). V was trimmed by 7 bases and J by 0 bases, leaving 16 bases between them. The CDR3 coding sequence is TGTGCCAGTAAGGAGGGACGGGAGAGCTCCTACGAGCAGTACTTC. Translating it yields CASKEGRESSYEQYF. The whole variable domain, remainder taken from reference TRBV19 and TRBJ2-7, is DGGITQSPKYLFRKEGQNVTLSCEQNLNHDAMYWYRQDPGQGLRLIYYSQIVNDFQKGDIAEGYSVSREKKESFPLTVTSAQKNPTAFYLCASKEGRESSYEQYFGPGTRLTVT.

The rearrangement uses TRBV27 and TRBJ1-5, with D perhaps TRBD1 (6 bases). Trimming removed 5 bases at V and 7 bases at J, with 21 bases between. Germline CDR1 MNHEY, CDR2 SMNVEV (reference sequence). The CDR3 has 16 residues. The chain's CDR3 is CASSPNKGGWQQPQHF. CDR3 coding DNA: TGTGCCAGCAGTCCAAACAAGGGGGGGTGGCAGCAGCCCCAGCATTTT.

The CDR3 region has the DNA TGCGCCAGCAGTGCACACCGCACTGAAGCTTTCTTT. Translation: CASSAHRTEAFF. The chain joins TRBV10-2 to TRBJ1-1, with D uncertain. The germline V gene encodes CDR1 WSHSY and CDR2 SAAADI. The CDR3 sequence is 12 residues long. V lost 4 bases, J lost 4 bases, and 7 bases lay in between.

CDR3 sequence reads: CASSPRTAQPLSYEQYF. Here the CDR3 DNA reads TGTGCCAGCTCACCACGGACGGCCCAGCCCCTCTCCTACGAGCAGTACTTC. The chain joins TRBV18 to TRBJ2-7, with unresolved D. V was pared by 1 base and J by 0 bases, with 16 bases between. CDR1 is KGHSH, CDR2 LQKENI, per germline. CDR3 length: 17 amino acids.

The chain has TRBV7-9 and TRBJ1-3; a weak D match, TRBD1 (6 bases). V was clipped by 0 bases and J by 3 bases, with 6 bases between them. Germline lookup yields CDR1 SEHNR and CDR2 FQNEAQ (reference sequence). The length of the CDR3 is 14 residues. As DNA, the CDR3 is TGTGCCAGCAGCTTAGCGACAGGTGGAAACACCATATATTTT. It yields the protein CASSLATGGNTIYF.

This clone was counted between two and nine times. The genes are TRBV7-9 and TRBJ2-5, with D hard to call. CDR3 size: 12 residues. CDR1 is SEHNR, CDR2 FQNEAQ, per germline (reference sequence). Between the trimmed V and J ends, which lost 6 bases and 7 bases, there was a span of 12 bases. The CDR3 DNA reads as TGTGCCAGCAGTGGTGCTTGGAGGACCCAGTACTTC. Its protein product is CASSGAWRTQYF.

The genes are TRBV28 and TRBJ1-1, with D possibly being TRBD1 (5 bases). The V gene lost 3 bases and the J gene lost 3 bases, with 14 bases spanning the gap. The germline CDR1 and CDR2 sequences are MDHEN and SYDVKM. This CDR3 is built from 15 residues. The CDR3 nucleotides read TGTGCCAGCAGTTTGGGGGGTGCGCAGGACACTGAAGCTTTCTTT. Translation gives CASSLGGAQDTEAFF.

This clone was observed a few times. Other DNA sequences in the sample encode the same CDR3. The CDR3 DNA sequence: TGTGCCAGCAGTCCCAGACAGGGCACCTACAATGAGCAGTTCTTC. Its translation is CASSPRQGTYNEQFF. V usage is TRBV6-5 and J usage is TRBJ2-1; TRBD1 matches at 7 bases. The CDR3 has 15 residues. Germline-derived CDR1 and CDR2 are MNHEY and SVGAGI. Germline trimming cut 5 bases from V and 2 bases from J; bases unmatched to any gene: 6.

This clone occurred many times. V gene TRBV5-1 combines with J gene TRBJ1-3; a possible D gene is TRBD1 (5 bases). Germline V gene sequence: CDR1 SGHRS, CDR2 YFSETQ. The V end was cut by 4 bases, the J end by 4 bases, with 12 bases between. This CDR3 contains 14 residues. CDR3: CASSPGTWGNTIYF. In nucleotides, the CDR3 is TGCGCCAGCAGCCCCGGGACCTGGGGAAACACCATATATTTT.

The rearrangement uses TRBV29-1 and TRBJ2-4; D unclear. Germline assignment: CDR1 SQVTM and CDR2 ANQGSEA. V lost 2 bases, J lost 6 bases, and 11 bases lay in between. The CDR3 is 13 amino acids. The CDR3 region has the DNA TGCAGCGTTGAAACCCAGTGGGGAAACATTCAGTACTTC. This translates into CSVETQWGNIQYF.

This chain links TRBV7-9 with TRBJ2-1; D possibly corresponds to TRBD2 (6 bases). Trimming took 8 bases from V and 5 from J, leaving 13 bases between them. The CDR3 contains 13 residues. CDR1 is SEHNR and CDR2 is FQNEAQ in the germline V gene (reference sequence). The CDR3 loop is CASGERVDNEQFF. The CDR3 DNA reads as TGTGCCAGCGGAGAGCGGGTCGACAATGAGCAGTTCTTC.

Turning to this clone: A read error is possible here, since a much larger clone lies one base away. Other DNA sequences of this sample code for an identical CDR3. The V gene is TRBV11-1, the J gene TRBJ2-7, with TRBD2 matching over 7 bases. The CDR3 totals 14 residues. In germline, CDR1 is SGHAT, CDR2 FQDESV (reference sequence). J lost 0 bases, V lost 5 bases, and 4 bases had no gene match. Here the CDR3 DNA reads TGTGCCAGCAGCCCGCAGCGGGACTCCTACGAGCAGTACTTC. Translated, it gives CASSPQRDSYEQYF.

This clone was counted once. This sample also contains other DNA sequences that code for the same CDR3. The rearrangement links TRBV18 to TRBJ2-7; 7 bases map to TRBD2. The CDR3 has 13 residues. V lost 1 base to trimming and J lost 3 bases; unmatched junction nucleotides: 0. CDR1 is KGHSH, CDR2 LQKENI, per germline. This chain's CDR3 is CASSPRGSYEQYF. Here the CDR3 DNA reads TGTGCCAGCTCACCACGCGGGAGCTACGAGCAGTACTTC.

This sequence joins TRBV4-1 and TRBJ1-3; D remains ambiguous. The CDR3 contains 18 residues. Per germline, CDR1 MGHRA and CDR2 YSYEKL. Trimming cost V 0 bases and J 3 bases, with 18 bases left between them. CDR3 in amino acids: CASSQEKTVSDDGNTIYF. For the CDR3, the DNA is TGCGCCAGCAGCCAAGAGAAAACCGTGTCCGATGATGGAAACACCATATATTTT.

This CDR3 is CASSYRSGANVLTF. In nucleotides, the CDR3 is TGTGCCAGCAGTTACCGCTCTGGGGCCAACGTCCTGACTTTC. This sequence joins TRBV28 and TRBJ2-6, with D unresolved. Trimming left V 4 bases short and J 0 bases short, with 4 bases between. There are 14 residues in the CDR3. Germline V gene data show CDR1 as MDHEN and CDR2 as SYDVKM.

This clone was seen a handful of times. The DNA for the CDR3 is TGTGCCAGCAGTTCCAGGGGGCAGGCTAATGAAAAACTGTTTTTT. Amino acid sequence: CASSSRGQANEKLFF. The V call is TRBV28, the J call TRBJ1-4, with 8 nucleotides matching TRBD1. Germline CDR1 MDHEN, CDR2 SYDVKM. The CDR3 is 15 residues long. With 4 bases clipped from V and 3 bases from J, the junction kept 4 bases outside the gene matches. The whole variable domain, filled in from reference TRBV28 and TRBJ1-4, reads DVKVTQSSRYLVKRTGEKVFLECVQDMDHENMFWYRQDPGLGLRLIYFSYDVKMKEKGDIPEGYSVSREKKERFSLILESASTNQTSMYLCASSSRGQANEKLFFGSGTQLSVL.

This clone was recorded only once. V usage is TRBV27 and J usage is TRBJ1-2, with 7 bases matching TRBD1. V shed 4 bases and J 8 bases; nucleotides not matched to a gene: 7. CDR1 and CDR2 (germline): MNHEY, SMNVEV (reference sequence). The CDR3 runs to 13 residues. Here the CDR3 reads CASSYRGLWGYTF. CDR3 nucleotides: TGTGCCAGCAGTTACAGGGGATTGTGGGGCTACACCTTC.

This rearrangement joins TRBV10-3 to TRBJ1-5, with 10 nucleotides matching TRBD1. The germline gives CDR1 ENHRY, CDR2 SYGVKD. This CDR3 spans 14 amino acids. V shed 6 bases and J 5 bases; nucleotides not matched to a gene: 4. CDR3 loop: CAIRPGTGDQPQHF. The DNA for the CDR3 is TGTGCCATCAGACCCGGGACAGGGGATCAGCCCCAGCATTTT.

V and J are TRBV6-1 and TRBJ1-2; no clear D gene. Looked up from germline, CDR1 is MNHNS and CDR2 is SASEGT. V was clipped by 7 bases and J by 2 bases, with 5 bases between them. The CDR3 has 11 residues. The CDR3 loop is CASMGNYGYTF. CDR3 bases: TGTGCCAGCATGGGAAACTATGGCTACACCTTC.

This rearrangement joins TRBV11-3 to TRBJ1-1, with TRBD1 identical over 7 bases. This CDR3 comprises 16 residues. V shed 5 bases and J 1 base; nucleotides not matched to a gene: 10. Germline assignment: CDR1 SGHNT and CDR2 YENEEA. Here the CDR3 reads CASSLRAGGENTEAFF. DNA for the CDR3: TGTGCCAGCAGCCTTCGGGCAGGGGGAGAGAACACTGAAGCTTTCTTT. The full variable domain, completed using reference TRBV11-3 and TRBJ1-1, is EAGVVQSPRYKIIEKKQPVAFWCNPISGHNTLYWYLQNLGQGPELLIRYENEEAVDDSQLPKDRFSAERLKGVDSTLKIQPAELGDSAVYLCASSLRAGGENTEAFFGQGTRLTVV.

This chain connects TRBV18 to TRBJ2-1; tentative D call: TRBD2 (6 bases). The CDR3 runs 16 residues. V lost 3 bases and J 5 bases, leaving 17 bases between the germline ends. Germline loops: CDR1 KGHSH, CDR2 LQKENI. This chain's CDR3 is CASSPFNPSADNEQFF. The CDR3, as DNA: TGTGCCAGCTCACCTTTCAATCCTAGCGCCGACAATGAGCAGTTCTTC. The entire variable domain, with the rest obtained from reference TRBV18 and TRBJ2-1, is as follows: NAGVMQNPRHLVRRRGQEARLRCSPMKGHSHVYWYRQLPEEGLKFMVYLQKENIIDESGMPKERFSAEFPKEGPSILRIQQVVRGDSAAYFCASSPFNPSADNEQFFGPGTRLTVL.

This rearrangement joins TRBV2 to TRBJ1-1; a weak D match, TRBD1 (5 bases). This CDR3 comprises 16 residues. Germline V gene lookup returns CDR1 SNHLY and CDR2 FYNNEI. Trimming stripped 7 bases from V and 0 bases from J, with 18 bases between. DNA for the CDR3: TGTGCCAGCAAGTTGGGGGGAGGAGGCATGAACACTGAAGCTTTCTTT. It translates to CASKLGGGGMNTEAFF.

V and J are TRBV14 and TRBJ2-7; 8 nucleotides match TRBD1. The germline V gene has CDR1 SGHDN and CDR2 FVKESK. The CDR3 extends over 15 amino acids. Losses at the gene ends were 3 bases for V and 4 bases for J; bases not matched to a gene: 8. The CDR3 protein is CASSHWTGKGYEQYF. The CDR3 DNA follows: TGTGCCAGCAGCCACTGGACAGGGAAGGGGTACGAGCAGTACTTC.

The V and J genes are TRBV11-2 and TRBJ2-1; D is tentatively TRBD1 or TRBD2 (5 bases each). Germline V gives CDR1 SGHAT, CDR2 FQNNGV. The CDR3 has 15 residues. V shed 6 bases and J shed 5 bases, with 17 bases lying between them. CDR3 nucleotides: TGTGCCAGCAGTTGGATTAAGGGGAGCCACAATGAGCAGTTCTTC. Translating gives CASSWIKGSHNEQFF.

The chain carries TRBV28 and TRBJ2-7, with 14 positions matching TRBD2. Germline assignment: CDR1 MDHEN and CDR2 SYDVKM. J lost 3 bases, V lost 10 bases, and 5 bases had no gene match. This CDR3 is 14 amino acids long. CDR3 bases: TGTGCCACCTCGGGACTAGCGGGAGACTACGAGCAGTACTTC. Residues: CATSGLAGDYEQYF.